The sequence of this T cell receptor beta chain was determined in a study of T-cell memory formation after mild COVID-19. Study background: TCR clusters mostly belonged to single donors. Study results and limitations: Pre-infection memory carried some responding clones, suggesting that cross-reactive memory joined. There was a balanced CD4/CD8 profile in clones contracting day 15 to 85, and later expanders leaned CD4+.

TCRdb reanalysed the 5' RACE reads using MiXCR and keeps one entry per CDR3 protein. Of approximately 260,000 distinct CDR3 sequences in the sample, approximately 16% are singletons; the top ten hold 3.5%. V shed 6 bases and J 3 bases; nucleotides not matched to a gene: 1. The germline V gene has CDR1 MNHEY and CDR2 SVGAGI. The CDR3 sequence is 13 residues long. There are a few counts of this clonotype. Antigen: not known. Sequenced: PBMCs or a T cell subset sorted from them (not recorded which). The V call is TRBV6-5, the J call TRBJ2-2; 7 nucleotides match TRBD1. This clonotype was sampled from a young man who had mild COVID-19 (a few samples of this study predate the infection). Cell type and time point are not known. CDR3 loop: CASRTGYTGELFF. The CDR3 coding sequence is TGTGCCAGCAGGACAGGGTACACCGGGGAGCTGTTTTTT.